Listed here are 21 T cell receptor beta chains from one sample, sequenced in a study of T cells in Graves' hyperthyroidism and ophthalmopathy. TCR beta CDR3 region amplification was performed from RNA transcripts. TCR CDR3 regions were first amplified by RT-PCR with HTBI primers. Each CDR3 protein is one row after TCRdb ran MiXCR on the multiplex PCR reads. Seen here are hundreds of thousands of distinct CDR3 sequences, 30% to 40% observed once, and the top ten hold approximately 31%. Sample: blood. Receptors were obtained from a woman between 40 and 55 years old with Graves' hyperthyroidism.

The chain is built from TRBV29-1 and TRBJ2-7; TRBD1 or TRBD2 may be the D gene (6 bases each). Trimming stripped 0 bases from V and 3 bases from J, with 12 bases between. Germline V gene data show CDR1 as SQVTM and CDR2 as ANQGSEA. This CDR3 comprises 14 residues. The CDR3 loop reads CSVEERDNNYEQYF. The CDR3 DNA is TGCAGCGTTGAAGAGCGGGACAATAACTACGAGCAGTACTTC.

This chain joins TRBV13 and TRBJ2-7, with 8 bases matching TRBD1. V was clipped by 3 bases and J by 3 bases; unmatched bases: 16. Germline V gene lookup returns CDR1 PRHDT and CDR2 FYEKMQ (reference sequence). This CDR3 is 18 amino acids long. The CDR3 reads CASSLGFQTGAIRYEQYF. The CDR3 nucleotides are TGTGCCAGCAGCTTGGGTTTTCAGACAGGGGCCATCCGCTACGAGCAGTACTTC. The entire variable domain, with the rest obtained from reference TRBV13 and TRBJ2-7, is as follows: AAGVIQSPRHLIKEKRETATLKCYPIPRHDTVYWYQQGPGQDPQFLISFYEKMQSDKGSIPDRFSAQQFSDYHSELNMSSLELGDSALYFCASSLGFQTGAIRYEQYFGPGTRLTVT.

The sample holds a few counts of this clonotype. The rearrangement joins TRBV12-3 or TRBV12-4 to TRBJ1-1; possibly TRBD1 for D (5 bases). V gave up 3 bases and J gave up 0 bases, with 14 bases separating them. CDR3 length equals 16 residues. CDR3 amino acids: CASSFPHGGVNTEAFF. The CDR3 DNA follows: TGTGCCAGCAGTTTCCCACACGGGGGGGTGAACACTGAAGCTTTCTTT.

A remark on this clonotype: It may be a read error: a sequence one base away is much more abundant. V and J are TRBV12-3 or TRBV12-4 and TRBJ1-4; D is possibly TRBD1 (5 bases). The CDR3 consists of 16 residues. The CDR3, as DNA: TGTACCAGCAGTTCCGAAACAGGTCCAACTAATGAAAAACTGTTTTTT. This gives the protein CTSSSETGPTNEKLFF.

The rearrangement links TRBV19 to TRBJ1-2; the D gene is possibly TRBD1 (6 bases). Trimming stripped 5 bases from V and 3 bases from J, with 16 bases between. The CDR3 is 15 residues long. The germline V gene encodes CDR1 LNHDA and CDR2 SQIVND (reference sequence). CDR3 amino acids: CASSPRGGGDYGYTF. CDR3 coding DNA: TGTGCCAGTAGTCCCCGAGGAGGGGGGGACTATGGCTACACCTTC.

This clonotype was recorded a few times. The chain links TRBV11-2 to TRBJ2-5; no clear D gene. The CDR3 extends over 17 amino acids. The V gene's germline CDR1 is SGHAT and CDR2 FQNNGV. The V and J ends lost 2 bases and 4 bases respectively, with 20 bases between them. The CDR3 region is CASSLFSVVSWSETQYF. CDR3 sequence (DNA): TGTGCCAGCAGCTTATTTTCAGTTGTATCTTGGTCAGAGACCCAGTACTTC.

This clonotype showed up many times. The V gene is TRBV10-3, the J gene TRBJ1-1; possible D gene TRBD1, 5 bases. Looked up from germline, CDR1 is ENHRY and CDR2 is SYGVKD. CDR3 length: 15 amino acids. Trimming pared 6 bases from V and 3 bases from J, leaving 17 bases between. CDR3 nucleotide sequence: TGTGCCATCAGCCCCACGGGGCTTCAACACACTGAAGCTTTCTTT. Protein product: CAISPTGLQHTEAFF.

V gene TRBV10-2 combines with J gene TRBJ1-4; D might be TRBD1 (5 bases). The V end lost 2 bases, the J end lost 6 bases, and 13 bases lay between the germline ends. CDR3 length: 15 amino acids. Germline loops: CDR1 WSHSY, CDR2 SAAADI. Written as DNA, the CDR3 is TGCGCCAGCAGTGAGCCGGGACTCGATGATGAAAAACTGTTTTTT. This translates into CASSEPGLDDEKLFF.

The CDR3 DNA reads as TGTGCCAGCAGCCTGGGGGGGGCTGGGTTCTACGAGCAGTACTTC. Translated, it gives CASSLGGAGFYEQYF. The rearrangement links TRBV5-4 to TRBJ2-7, with a possible D match to TRBD2 (7 bases). The CDR3 extends over 15 amino acids. CDR1 is SGHNT and CDR2 is YYREEE in the germline V gene (reference sequence). V was clipped by 4 bases and J by 3 bases, with 17 bases between them.

This clonotype was detected many times. V gene TRBV10-3 combines with J gene TRBJ1-5; 7 bases match TRBD1. This CDR3 has 15 amino acids. Germline CDR1 is ENHRY and CDR2 is SYGVKD. The V segment lost 2 bases and the J segment 1 base; nucleotides outside the gene matches: 2. For the CDR3, the DNA is TGTGCCATCAGTGAGGGGGACAGAAGCAATCAGCCCCAGCATTTT. Translation gives CAISEGDRSNQPQHF.

Only a few counts were recorded for this clonotype. Written as DNA, the CDR3 is TGTGCCAGCAGCTGGGGACTAGCGGGAGGAGACGAGCAGTACTTC. It is translated as CASSWGLAGGDEQYF. This rearrangement joins TRBV7-2 to TRBJ2-7; TRBD2 agrees at 15 bases. After removal of 4 bases from V and 5 bases from J, the junction contained 3 bases not matched to a gene. CDR3 length equals 15 residues. Germline V gene sequence: CDR1 SGHTA, CDR2 FQGNSA.

The chain recombines TRBV7-9 with TRBJ2-5; D is possibly TRBD2 (6 bases). The DNA end is a closer match to TRBJ2-1, so the J assignment may be wrong. Germline V gene sequence: CDR1 SEHNR, CDR2 FQNEAQ (reference sequence). CDR3 length: 14 residues. CDR3 sequence: CASSLARGGNEQFF. The CDR3 DNA reads TGTGCCAGCAGCTTAGCGCGGGGAGGCAATGAGCAGTTCTTC.

The V call is TRBV18, the J call TRBJ1-4, with D tentatively TRBD1 (6 bases). Germline assignment: CDR1 KGHSH and CDR2 LQKENI. The V end was cut by 6 bases, the J end by 6 bases, with 11 bases between. The CDR3 consists of 13 residues. Here the CDR3 DNA reads TGTGCCAGCTCCAGGGGCGGTGATGAAAAACTGTTTTTT. It is translated as CASSRGGDEKLFF.

In its sample, this clonotype was seen many times. V and J are TRBV10-3 and TRBJ1-4, with D hard to call. The CDR3 is made up of 14 amino acids. The V end lost 0 bases, the J end lost 8 bases, and 10 bases lay between the germline ends. Germline lookup yields CDR1 ENHRY and CDR2 SYGVKD. CDR3 loop: CAISESGTREKLFF. The CDR3 coding sequence is TGTGCCATCAGTGAGTCGGGCACCCGCGAAAAACTGTTTTTT.

The chain has TRBV6-5 and TRBJ1-2; TRBD1 matches at 7 bases. Germline V gene lookup returns CDR1 MNHEY and CDR2 SVGAGI. There are 15 residues in the CDR3. Trimming removed 4 bases from V and 4 bases from J; junction bases left unmatched: 9. CDR3 sequence reads: CASSSPSGGSYGYTF. The CDR3 coding sequence is TGTGCCAGCAGTTCACCCTCAGGGGGTAGCTATGGCTACACCTTC.

This clonotype was observed at least ten times. One end of the junction fails to match germline, which may point to a read error. The chain uses TRBV7-2 and TRBJ1-2; D not certain. This CDR3 contains 12 residues. Germline V CDR1 and CDR2: SGHTA, FQGNSA. CDR3 sequence (DNA): TGTGCCAGCAGCTTAGGTACGAAGCCCAAGATCTTC. This encodes CASSLGTKPKIF.

There are a few counts of this clonotype. The V gene is TRBV12-3 or TRBV12-4, the J gene TRBJ2-2, with D unresolved. The CDR3 length is 13 residues. Between the trimmed V and J ends, which lost 5 bases and 8 bases, there was a span of 12 bases. CDR3 sequence reads: CASSPDLGGELFF. The DNA for the CDR3 is TGTGCCAGCAGTCCGGATCTGGGGGGGGAGCTGTTTTTT.

This clonotype was detected a few times. This chain uses TRBV30 with TRBJ2-6; 8 bases fit TRBD1. Germline CDR1 is GTSNPN and CDR2 is SVGIG (reference sequence). This CDR3 spans 16 amino acids. The V segment lost 3 bases and the J segment 0 bases; nucleotides outside the gene matches: 4. Written as DNA, the CDR3 is TGTGCCTGGAGGACAGGGGCTAACTCTGGGGCCAACGTCCTGACTTTC. Translation gives CAWRTGANSGANVLTF. Combining the CDR3 with reference TRBV30 and TRBJ2-6 gives the whole variable domain SQTIHQWPATLVQPVGSPLSLECTVEGTSNPNLYWYRQAAGRGLQLLFYSVGIGQISSEVPQNLSASRPQDRQFILSSKKLLLSDSGFYLCAWRTGANSGANVLTFGAGSRLTVL.

The chain is built from TRBV29-1 and TRBJ2-3; D remains ambiguous. The CDR3 covers 13 residues. Per germline, CDR1 SQVTM and CDR2 ANQGSEA. The germline V and J ends were trimmed by 2 bases and 4 bases, with 10 bases remaining between them. This CDR3 is CSVEFVRADTQYF. CDR3 in DNA: TGCAGCGTTGAATTTGTGAGAGCAGATACGCAGTATTTT.

V gene TRBV7-2 combines with J gene TRBJ2-3, with D perhaps TRBD2 (5 bases). V lost 2 bases to trimming and J lost 7 bases, with 10 bases between them. Germline V gives CDR1 SGHTA, CDR2 FQGNSA. The CDR3 is 13 residues long. The CDR3 DNA reads TGTGCCAGCAGCTTACCCCCGGGATATACGCAGTATTTT. As protein: CASSLPPGYTQYF.

The V and J genes are TRBV7-9 and TRBJ1-1; 8 bases match TRBD1. This CDR3 spans 15 amino acids. Trimming at V came to 5 bases and at J to 1 base, leaving 6 bases not matched to a gene. Germline V gene sequence: CDR1 SEHNR, CDR2 FQNEAQ (reference sequence). CDR3 coding DNA: TGTGCCAGCAGCCACGTGGGACAGGAGAACACTGAAGCTTTCTTT. Its protein product is CASSHVGQENTEAFF.